The next 20 T cell receptor beta chains were all read from a single sample in a study of blood T cells in healthy people across ages. The second PCR ran about 6 to 11 cycles with a sample-barcoded 5' primer and J-beta primers. TCRdb used MiXCR to reprocess the 5' RACE reads, holding one entry per CDR3 protein. Of under 2,000,000 distinct CDR3 sequences listed, less than 50% were seen once; the top ten hold around 2.1%. Sequencing used blood. Receptor source: a middle-aged woman in good health.

This rearrangement joins TRBV10-3 to TRBJ2-5, with TRBD1 identical over 10 bases. The J call may be wrong; the DNA end is better matched by TRBJ2-7. Looked up from germline, CDR1 is ENHRY and CDR2 is SYGVKD. The CDR3 runs to 13 residues. This CDR3 reads CAIRDGTGAEQYF. In nucleotides, the CDR3 is TGTGCCATCAGGGATGGGACAGGGGCCGAGCAGTACTTC.

This clonotype was counted a few times. The V call is TRBV20-1, the J call TRBJ1-1; 7 nucleotides line up with TRBD1. This CDR3 contains 12 residues. With 6 bases clipped from V and 11 bases from J, the junction kept 12 bases outside the gene matches. Looked up from germline, CDR1 is DFQATT and CDR2 is SNEGSKA (reference sequence). CDR3 protein: CSAQRGGTAAFF. Here the CDR3 DNA reads TGCAGTGCGCAGAGAGGTGGGACAGCGGCTTTCTTT.

Notes on this clonotype: It may be a read error: a sequence one base away is much more abundant. The chain recombines TRBV4-1 with TRBJ1-2, with D unresolved. The CDR3 extends over 11 amino acids. V was clipped by 5 bases and J by 8 bases, with 9 bases between them. In germline, CDR1 is MGHRA, CDR2 YSYEKL. This chain's CDR3 is CASSAFCGYTF. As DNA, the CDR3 is TGCGCCAGCAGCGCTTTTTGCGGCTACACCTTC.

J is TRBJ1-1 and V is TRBV12-3 or TRBV12-4; D may be TRBD1 (6 bases). This CDR3 is built from 14 residues. The ends were cut back, 5 bases at V and 5 bases at J, with 15 bases in the middle. CDR3 sequence (DNA): TGTGCCAGCAGTCTAAGGGGGGGGGTAACTGAAGCTTTCTTT. It translates to CASSLRGGVTEAFF.

This chain links TRBV20-1 with TRBJ1-2; D remains ambiguous. Trimming cost V 7 bases and J 0 bases, with 9 bases left between them. The germline gives CDR1 DFQATT, CDR2 SNEGSKA (reference sequence). There are 12 residues in the CDR3. In DNA form, the CDR3 reads TGCAGTGTACGCAGACCTAACTATGGCTACACCTTC. This encodes CSVRRPNYGYTF.

Concerning this clonotype itself: The junction departs from the called germline gene at one end, perhaps through a read error. V is TRBV7-7 and J is TRBJ2-1; 8 bases line up with TRBD2. The CDR3 consists of 17 residues. From germline, CDR1 is SSHAT and CDR2 FNYEAQ (reference sequence). CDR3 sequence (DNA): TGTGCTAGCAGCCCAAGCGGGGGACCCCCCTCCTACAATGAGCAGTTCTTC. This gives the protein CASSPSGGPPSYNEQFF.

This clonotype was seen a few times. V gene TRBV24-1 combines with J gene TRBJ2-5; maybe TRBD1 (5 bases). The CDR3 is 13 amino acids. The germline V gene has CDR1 KGHDR and CDR2 SFDVKD. Trimming shortened V by 7 bases and J by 3 bases, and 11 bases separated the two germline ends. The CDR3 coding sequence is TGTGCCACCAGAGACAGTTCCAAAGAGACCCAGTACTTC. It translates to CATRDSSKETQYF.

This sequence joins TRBV6-5 and TRBJ2-7; TRBD1 is a possible D gene (6 bases). Germline CDR1 and CDR2: MNHEY and SVGAGI. This CDR3 comprises 15 residues. Trimming left V 6 bases short and J 1 base short, with 16 bases between. The CDR3 nucleotides are TGTGCCAGCAGGAAAGCCGGGACACATTCCTACGAGCAGTACTTC. It yields the protein CASRKAGTHSYEQYF.

The chain carries TRBV28 and TRBJ1-1; 8 nucleotides agree with TRBD1. With V trimmed by 5 bases and J by 1 base, 21 bases remained unmatched. Germline V CDR1 and CDR2: MDHEN, SYDVKM. The CDR3 covers 20 residues. The CDR3: CASSPLPRGRIGQGNTEAFF. In DNA form, the CDR3 reads TGTGCCAGCAGTCCCCTTCCCCGGGGACGCATTGGACAGGGGAACACTGAAGCTTTCTTT.

The rearrangement links TRBV20-1 to TRBJ2-4; 10 nucleotides match TRBD2. The DNA end lines up better with TRBJ2-7; the J call may be wrong. CDR3 size: 14 residues. Germline-derived CDR1 and CDR2 are DFQATT and SNEGSKA (reference sequence). The CDR3 region is CSALLAGSPHEQYF. CDR3 in DNA: TGCAGTGCTCTACTAGCGGGGTCGCCCCACGAGCAGTACTTC.

The chain combines TRBV5-1 with TRBJ2-1, with no clear D. From germline, CDR1 is SGHRS and CDR2 YFSETQ. Trimming shortened V by 1 base and J by 10 bases, and 18 bases separated the two germline ends. This CDR3 has 15 residues. The CDR3 sequence: CASSLRTARDAEQFF. The CDR3 DNA follows: TGCGCCAGCAGCTTGCGGACCGCTAGGGATGCCGAGCAGTTCTTC.

The V gene is TRBV14, the J gene TRBJ2-1, with D possibly being TRBD2 (5 bases). V shed 4 bases and J shed 5 bases, with 21 bases lying between them. The germline CDR1 and CDR2 sequences are SGHDN and FVKESK. This CDR3 spans 17 amino acids. In DNA form, the CDR3 reads TGTGCCAGCAGCCGAGGACTGGGAGCGACTTTAAACAATGAGCAGTTCTTC. As protein: CASSRGLGATLNNEQFF.

This sequence joins TRBV13 and TRBJ2-4; the match to TRBD2 covers 12 bases. V was clipped by 2 bases and J by 3 bases; unmatched bases: 20. The CDR3 runs to 22 residues. Germline loops: CDR1 PRHDT, CDR2 FYEKMQ (reference sequence). The chain's CDR3 is CASSLNPAEASGGAWDKNIQYF. In nucleotides, the CDR3 is TGTGCCAGCAGCTTAAACCCCGCGGAGGCTAGCGGGGGGGCCTGGGACAAAAACATTCAGTACTTC.

J is TRBJ2-5 and V is TRBV6-5; TRBD1 matches at 12 bases. The CDR3 is made up of 16 amino acids. Germline V gene data show CDR1 as MNHEY and CDR2 as SVGAGI. Trimming cost V 5 bases and J 4 bases; bases outside gene matches: 8. The DNA for the CDR3 is TGTGCCAGCAGTCTCCTAGGGACAGGGGGCCTAGAGACCCAGTACTTC. Residues: CASSLLGTGGLETQYF.

J is TRBJ1-1 and V is TRBV7-6; the D gene is possibly TRBD1 (6 bases). The V end was cut by 5 bases, the J end by 4 bases, with 17 bases between. This CDR3 has 15 amino acids. Germline values: CDR1 SGHVS, CDR2 FNYEAQ. CDR3 nucleotides: TGTGCCAGCAGCGTAGGGACGGAGGGGGGCACTGAAGCTTTCTTT. Its protein product is CASSVGTEGGTEAFF. Combining the CDR3 with reference TRBV7-6 and TRBJ1-1 gives the whole variable domain GAGVSQSPRYKVTKRGQDVALRCDPISGHVSLYWYRQALGQGPEFLTYFNYEAQQDKSGLPNDRFSAERPEGSISTLTIQRTEQRDSAMYRCASSVGTEGGTEAFFGQGTRLTVV.

In its sample, this clonotype was seen once. The chain combines TRBV20-1 with TRBJ1-4; TRBD1 matches at 12 bases. Germline V gene data show CDR1 as DFQATT and CDR2 as SNEGSKA (reference sequence). The V and J ends lost 5 bases and 8 bases, in that order; junction bases with no gene match: 3. The CDR3 consists of 13 residues. For the CDR3, the DNA is TGCAGTGCTGGGGACAGGGGGCGAGAAAAACTGTTTTTT. Translated, it gives CSAGDRGREKLFF.

This chain uses TRBV28 with TRBJ2-1; D is tentatively TRBD1 or TRBD2 (5 bases each). The CDR3 has 15 amino acids. Germline CDR1 reads MDHEN; CDR2 reads SYDVKM. Between the trimmed V and J ends, which lost 5 bases and 10 bases, there was a span of 21 bases. The CDR3 nucleotides read TGTGCCAGCAGTGTATTGGGACCGGCCAAGGGGGAGCAGTTCTTC. Its protein is CASSVLGPAKGEQFF.

This chain links TRBV18 with TRBJ2-1; TRBD1 matches 11 bases. The germline CDR1 and CDR2 sequences are KGHSH and LQKENI. The CDR3 has 17 residues. V lost 1 base to trimming and J lost 6 bases; unmatched junction nucleotides: 8. In DNA form, the CDR3 reads TGTGCCAGCTCACCACGGGGTCCCGGGACAGGGGGCAATGAGCAGTTCTTC. This codes for CASSPRGPGTGGNEQFF.

The sample holds many counts of this clonotype. The rearrangement links TRBV7-2 to TRBJ2-7; 8 nucleotides align to TRBD1. Trimming removed 3 bases from V and 0 bases from J; junction bases left unmatched: 4. Germline V gene data show CDR1 as SGHTA and CDR2 as FQGNSA. The CDR3 sequence is 15 residues long. CDR3 bases: TGTGCCAGCAGCTTTGACAGGGGCATCTCCTACGAGCAGTACTTC. Translating gives CASSFDRGISYEQYF.

This chain uses TRBV24-1 with TRBJ1-5; no clear D gene. The CDR3 contains 15 residues. The V gene's germline CDR1 is KGHDR and CDR2 SFDVKD. V was cut by 4 bases and J by 5 bases, with 14 bases left in between. The CDR3 DNA reads as TGTGCCACCAGTGACCCCCGGGAGGGCTATCAGCCCCAGCATTTT. As protein: CATSDPREGYQPQHF.